This TCR beta chain was sequenced in a study of blood T cell repertoires in COVID-19. Study overall: Sites across the United States, Italy and Spain contributed samples from acute and convalescent COVID-19. Sources were T cells, B-cell-depleted T cells, or PBMCs; the material itself was cDNA or gDNA.

Deletions cut 0 bases from V and 8 bases from J, with 14 bases between. Germline-derived CDR1 and CDR2 are SGDLS and YYNGEE. The CDR3 covers 14 residues. Per the original methods: Reference gene primer amplification yielded estimated nucleated cell counts. The assay was immunoSEQ multiplex PCR, and TCRdb's table has in-frame clones only and misses some. V, J and clone size are taken as reported in that table, and D and trimming were inferred from the DNA itself. The sample includes 250,000 to 300,000 clones, around 90% of them seen just once. Source material: peripheral blood. V gene TRBV9 combines with J gene TRBJ1-1; TRBD1 is a possible D gene (5 bases). The source is a woman aged 40-49 years who had recovered from COVID-19. CDR3 DNA: TGTGCCAGCAGCGTAGGGGGGGACGGATGGGAAGCTTTCTTT. Its translation is CASSVGGDGWEAFF.